This T cell receptor (beta chain) was captured by sequencing in a study of T-cell memory formation after mild COVID-19. Study information: TCR clusters largely stayed donor specific.

The germline V gene has CDR1 SEHNR and CDR2 FQNEAQ (reference sequence). The CDR3 runs to 12 residues. Trimming pared 5 bases from V and 4 bases from J, leaving 8 bases between. This clonotype was found many times. No antigen is known for it. 5'RACE primed from the constant segment yielded TCR alpha and TCR beta cDNA libraries bearing sample barcodes and UMIs. TCRdb itself ran the 5' RACE reads through MiXCR, one entry per CDR3 protein. The profile shows over 14,000 distinct CDR3 sequences, roughly 19% of them singletons. Overall study results and limits: Confirmation of SARS-CoV-2 specificity was lacking for second-wave clones peaking day 37. Prior to infection, memory already included some responding clones, suggesting cross-reactive memory joined.

The chain combines TRBV7-9 with TRBJ1-2; D ambiguous. This receptor was identified in an adult woman who had mild COVID-19 (a few samples of this study predate the infection). Cell type and time point are not known. Source material: PBMCs or a T cell subset sorted from them (not recorded which). The CDR3 DNA sequence: TGTGCCAGCAGCCCTCCTGGCTATGGCTACACCTTC. Protein: CASSPPGYGYTF.